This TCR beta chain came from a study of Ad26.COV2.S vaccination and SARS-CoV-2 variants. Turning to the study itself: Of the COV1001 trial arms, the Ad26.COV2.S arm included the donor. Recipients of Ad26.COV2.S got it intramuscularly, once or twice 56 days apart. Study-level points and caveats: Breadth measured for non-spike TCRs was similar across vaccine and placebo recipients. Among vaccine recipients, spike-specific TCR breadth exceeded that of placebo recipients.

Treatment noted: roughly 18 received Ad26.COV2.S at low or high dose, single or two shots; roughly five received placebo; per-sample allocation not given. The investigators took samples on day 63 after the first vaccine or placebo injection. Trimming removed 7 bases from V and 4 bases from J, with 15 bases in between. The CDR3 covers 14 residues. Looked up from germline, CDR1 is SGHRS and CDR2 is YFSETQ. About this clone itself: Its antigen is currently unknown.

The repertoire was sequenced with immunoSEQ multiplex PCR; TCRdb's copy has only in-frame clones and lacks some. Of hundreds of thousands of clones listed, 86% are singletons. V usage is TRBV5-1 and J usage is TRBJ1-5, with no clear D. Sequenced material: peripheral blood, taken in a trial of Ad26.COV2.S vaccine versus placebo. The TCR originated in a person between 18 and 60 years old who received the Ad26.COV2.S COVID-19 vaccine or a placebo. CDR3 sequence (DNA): TGCGCCAGCTCAATGGGAGAGGGAAATCAGCCCCAGCATTTT. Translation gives CASSMGEGNQPQHF.